This T cell receptor (beta chain) came from a study of OX40 agonist ivuxolimab in advanced cancers. Sequencing used immunoSEQ multiplex PCR; TCRdb keeps in-frame clones, though not all of them. The sample lists tens of thousands of clones; around 90% were seen once. Study-wide results and caveats: Averaging showed that CD8+ T cells had more expanded clones than CD4+ did.

As regards this clone: Its cognate antigen is unknown.

The source is an adult with an advanced solid tumor such as melanoma, head and neck, liver or kidney cancer. This specimen consisted of CD4+ or CD8+ T cells sorted from blood, obtained in a trial of the OX40 agonist ivuxolimab.

CDR3: CASSFGTDTQYF. The CDR3 DNA follows: TGTGCCAGCAGCTTCGGCACAGATACGCAGTATTTT. V is TRBV7-2 and J is TRBJ2-3; D not certain. Trimming removed 3 bases from V and 1 base from J, with 2 bases in between. The germline gives CDR1 SGHTA, CDR2 FQGNSA. The CDR3 runs to 12 residues.